This T cell receptor (beta chain) appears in the sequencing data of a study of T cell changes during pregnancy in multiple sclerosis (dated by TCRdb to the late 2010s). In the study overall: The study looked at changes in the T cell repertoire across pregnancy in women with multiple sclerosis.

The method behind the library was the immunoSEQ multiplex PCR assay. Drawn from immuneACCESS, this table holds only the in-frame rearrangements with V and J called that TCRdb kept. Clones are partly lost; checked studies trace under half to an unresolved V gene and leave the rest unexplained. Recorded for this sample are about 50,000 clones; roughly 91% of them occurred a single time. The top ten clonotypes cover around 0.29% of the sample. Note on this clone: Its antigen remains unidentified. Base quality data are lacking; no much larger clone is found one base away.

The starting material was CD4+ T cells from peripheral blood mononuclear cells, obtained in the second trimester of pregnancy. The receptor's source is a female donor with multiple sclerosis, enrolled in a pregnancy study.

Read as DNA, the sequence is TGTGCCAGCAGTTCCCTCGGACAGGCTGAAGCTTTCTTT. It translates to CASSSLGQAEAFF. Recombination linked TRBV28 to TRBJ1-1, and 7 junction bases match TRBD1. Sequences MDHEN (CDR1) and SYDVKM (CDR2) are obtained from the germline V gene. Inclusive of the bounding cysteine and phenylalanine, the CDR3 is 13 residues long. Of all the DNA, just the CDR3 is kept, 39 bases in frame from base 1. Trimming removed 4 bases from V and 6 bases from J; the gene matches leave 5 bases unexplained.